The 2 T cell receptor beta chains listed next were all sequenced from one sample in a study of T cells in localized non-small cell lung cancer. Profiling relied on immunoSEQ multiplex PCR, and the TCRdb table lists in-frame clones only, not all of them. The data show roughly 5,200 clones, with under 45% seen just once and roughly 15% held by the top ten. The material sequenced was lung tumor tissue, taken before any cancer treatment. These receptors came from a man between 40 and 75 years old with stage I lung adenocarcinoma.

This clone came up a few times. The chain combines TRBV10-2 with TRBJ1-3; D ambiguous. CDR3 length equals 15 residues. Deletions cut 5 bases from V and 4 bases from J, with 15 bases between. Germline-derived CDR1 and CDR2 are WSHSY and SAAADI. This chain's CDR3 is CASSYGGPRGNTIYF. The CDR3 coding sequence is TGCGCCAGCAGTTACGGCGGACCGAGGGGAAACACCATATATTTT.

The V gene is TRBV28, the J gene TRBJ1-4, with 10 bases fitting TRBD1. The CDR3 contains 17 residues. CDR1 is MDHEN, CDR2 SYDVKM, per germline. The trim removed 4 bases at V and 2 bases at J, leaving 7 bases unmatched. The CDR3 region has the DNA TGTGCCAGCAGTTCAGTGACAGGGGGCGAGACTAATGAAAAACTGTTTTTT. Translating it yields CASSSVTGGETNEKLFF.